The 18 T cell receptor beta chains presented below share a single source sample, sequenced in a study of T cells expressing NK-cell markers. TCRdb re-called the 5' RACE reads; every CDR3 protein appears as one record, without DNA. The sample's table shows hundreds of thousands of distinct CDR3 sequences. The specimen sequenced was blood T cells: a sorted CD56 or NKG2C T cell subset, CD4+ or CD8+ T cells, or bulk PBMC T cells (not recorded which). These receptors all stem from a man younger than 35 in good health.

This chain connects TRBV29-1 to TRBJ1-2; TCRdb lists TRBD1, though no DNA is available to test this call. The V gene's germline CDR1 is SQVTM and CDR2 ANQGSEA. The CDR3 is 13 amino acids. CDR3 region: CSLRDRDSAGYTF.

The V gene is TRBV7-3, the J gene TRBJ2-3; the TCRdb D gene call, TRBD2, has no DNA to confirm it. The CDR3 has 17 residues. In germline, CDR1 is SGHTA, CDR2 FQGTGA. The CDR3 loop reads CASSLRVGAGVPDTQYF.

This chain uses TRBV12-3 or TRBV12-4 with TRBJ1-1; TCRdb's D call of TRBD1 is untestable without DNA. The CDR3 extends over 14 amino acids. CDR3 loop: CASSFLPPNTEAFF.

This chain links TRBV12-3 or TRBV12-4 with TRBJ2-7; TCRdb returns TRBD2, unconfirmable since there is no DNA. The CDR3 contains 15 residues. The CDR3 protein is CASIPQTEISYEQYF.

V gene TRBV20-1 combines with J gene TRBJ2-3; TCRdb lists TRBD1, though no DNA is available to test this call. This CDR3 has 12 residues. From germline, CDR1 is DFQATT and CDR2 SNEGSKA (reference sequence). This chain's CDR3 is CSAPSGGATQYF.

This chain links TRBV7-8 with TRBJ2-5; checking the TCRdb D call of TRBD2 is not possible without DNA. The CDR3 consists of 16 residues. The germline CDR1 and CDR2 sequences are SGHVS and FQNEAQ. CDR3 protein: CASSMTSGRDRETQYF. Using reference TRBV7-8 and TRBJ2-5 for the parts outside the CDR3, the full variable domain is GAGVSQSPRYKVAKRGQDVALRCDPISGHVSLFWYQQALGQGPEFLTYFQNEAQLDKSGLPSDRFFAERPEGSVSTLKIQRTQQEDSAVYLCASSMTSGRDRETQYFGPGTRLLVL.

This chain connects TRBV27 to TRBJ2-2; TCRdb lists TRBD2, though no DNA is available to test this call. Per germline, CDR1 MNHEY and CDR2 SMNVEV (reference sequence). This CDR3 is built from 16 residues. The CDR3 here is CASKGLLAGFFGELFF.

This CDR3 is CASSLIPGQVNTGELFF. The rearrangement links TRBV28 to TRBJ2-2; TCRdb calls TRBD1, which cannot be checked without DNA. Germline V gene sequence: CDR1 MDHEN, CDR2 SYDVKM. CDR3 length: 17 residues.

This chain joins TRBV7-2 and TRBJ2-1; TCRdb designates TRBD2, a call that cannot be tested without DNA. This CDR3 has 17 residues. Germline-derived CDR1 and CDR2 are SGHTA and FQGNSA. CDR3 sequence: CASSAKYNRDFDNEQFF.

J is TRBJ2-5 and V is TRBV2; the TCRdb D gene call, TRBD2, has no DNA to confirm it. Per germline, CDR1 SNHLY and CDR2 FYNNEI. The CDR3 runs 15 residues. CDR3 sequence reads: CASSTGQRKGETQYF. The full variable domain, in which reference TRBV2 and TRBJ2-5 provide the parts outside the CDR3, is EPEVTQTPSHQVTQMGQEVILRCVPISNHLYFYWYRQILGQKVEFLVSFYNNEISEKSEIFDDQFSVERPDGSNFTLKIRSTKLEDSAMYFCASSTGQRKGETQYFGPGTRLLVL.

The chain joins TRBV12-3 or TRBV12-4 to TRBJ2-7; checking the TCRdb D call of TRBD1 is not possible without DNA. This CDR3 region has 16 residues. The CDR3 is CASSLARGLGAYEQYF.

The V call is TRBV7-2, the J call TRBJ2-2; the TCRdb call, TRBD1, lacks DNA for checking. Germline assignment: CDR1 SGHTA and CDR2 FQGNSA. This CDR3 comprises 15 residues. The CDR3 sequence is CASSLGGGNTGELFF.

The chain is built from TRBV10-3 and TRBJ2-6; TCRdb reports TRBD1, a call that lacks DNA to check it against. Germline CDR1 reads ENHRY; CDR2 reads SYGVKD. The CDR3 is made up of 17 amino acids. The CDR3: CAIRAGQGLTGANVLTF.

The chain couples TRBV20-1 to TRBJ2-3; TCRdb returns TRBD1, unconfirmable since there is no DNA. The CDR3 is made up of 14 amino acids. Germline CDR1 DFQATT, CDR2 SNEGSKA (reference sequence). CDR3 loop: CSAAGAVGDVTQYF.

CDR3 in amino acids: CASGLIASGLLHNEQFF. V usage is TRBV12-5 and J usage is TRBJ2-1; TCRdb indicates TRBD2, and absent DNA this call remains unverified. Germline values: CDR1 LGHNT, CDR2 FRNRAP. This CDR3 is built from 17 residues.

The V call is TRBV3-1, the J call TRBJ2-2; TCRdb lists TRBD2, though no DNA is available to test this call. This CDR3 contains 12 residues. Per the germline V gene, CDR1 is LGHDT and CDR2 is YNNKEL (reference sequence). The CDR3 region is CASRKEGGELFF.

The rearrangement uses TRBV5-1 and TRBJ1-5; TCRdb gives TRBD1 as the D gene, but with no DNA this cannot be confirmed. The germline V gene encodes CDR1 SGHRS and CDR2 YFSETQ. This CDR3 has 16 amino acids. CDR3 loop: CASSFGDRVGNQPQHF. The complete variable domain, with remaining parts taken from reference TRBV5-1 and TRBJ1-5, reads KAGVTQTPRYLIKTRGQQVTLSCSPISGHRSVSWYQQTPGQGLQFLFEYFSETQRNKGNFPGRFSGRQFSNSRSEMNVSTLELGDSALYLCASSFGDRVGNQPQHFGDGTRLSIL.

V gene TRBV7-9 combines with J gene TRBJ2-7. Germline CDR1 and CDR2: SEHNR and FQNEAQ (reference sequence). The CDR3 has 17 amino acids. CDR3 amino acids: CASSLGDLSWVRYEQYF.